These 25 T cell receptor beta chains came from one sample sequenced in a study of early T cells in non-severe SARS-CoV-2 infection. In TCRdb, the 5' RACE reads were re-called with MiXCR into one record per CDR3 protein. The data show 70,000 to 90,000 distinct CDR3 sequences, with 14% to 15% seen just once and about 5.5% held by the top ten. Sequencing was done on a sample of whole blood. These receptors were collected from an adult who was a healthcare worker with PCR-confirmed SARS-CoV-2 infection or an uninfected control (not recorded which).

The rearrangement uses TRBV4-2 and TRBJ2-7; either TRBD1 or TRBD2 may supply D (5 bases each). The V gene lost 1 base and the J gene lost 7 bases, with 8 bases spanning the gap. The germline CDR1 and CDR2 sequences are LGHNA and YNFKEQ. This CDR3 has 12 amino acids. CDR3 region: CASSQGGTEQYF. Here the CDR3 DNA reads TGTGCCAGCAGCCAAGGGGGGACGGAGCAGTACTTC.

This clonotype occurred many times. The genes are TRBV7-9 and TRBJ2-1; D gene ambiguous. CDR1 is SEHNR, CDR2 FQNEAQ, per germline (reference sequence). The CDR3 is made up of 17 amino acids. V lost 5 bases, J lost 0 bases, and 17 bases lay in between. CDR3 nucleotides: TGTGCCAGCAGCCCCCCTATTCGGTTGAGCTCCTACAATGAGCAGTTCTTC. It encodes CASSPPIRLSSYNEQFF.

This clonotype came up a few times. The gene calls are TRBV11-2 and TRBJ2-7; 8 positions agree with TRBD2. CDR3 length: 14 residues. Trimming removed 7 bases from V and 5 bases from J; junction bases left unmatched: 10. The germline V gene encodes CDR1 SGHAT and CDR2 FQNNGV. CDR3 residues: CASTPGLVDHEQYF. The CDR3 coding sequence is TGTGCCAGCACCCCGGGACTAGTAGACCACGAGCAGTACTTC.

This clonotype has just a few counts. The V and J genes are TRBV11-2 and TRBJ2-7; 12 nucleotides agree with TRBD2. In germline, CDR1 is SGHAT, CDR2 FQNNGV. CDR3 size: 13 residues. With 5 bases clipped from V and 5 bases from J, the junction kept 1 base outside the gene matches. CDR3 coding DNA: TGTGCCAGCAGCCGACTAGCGGGAGACGAGCAGTACTTC. Translated: CASSRLAGDEQYF.

The J gene is TRBJ2-5, the V gene TRBV7-9; D gene uncertain. Germline V gene data show CDR1 as SEHNR and CDR2 as FQNEAQ (reference sequence). V was clipped by 1 base and J by 1 base, with 4 bases between them. CDR3 length equals 13 residues. The CDR3 sequence: CASSLGGQETQYF. CDR3 bases: TGTGCCAGCAGCTTAGGCGGCCAAGAGACCCAGTACTTC.

The chain employs TRBV28 and TRBJ2-2; D tentatively reads TRBD1 or TRBD2 (5 bases each). Trimming shortened V by 7 bases and J by 5 bases, and 11 bases separated the two germline ends. Per the germline V gene, CDR1 is MDHEN and CDR2 is SYDVKM. The CDR3 length is 13 residues. The CDR3 here is CASIEGITGELFF. The CDR3 DNA sequence: TGTGCCAGCATCGAGGGGATTACCGGGGAGCTGTTTTTT. Filled out from reference TRBV28 and TRBJ2-2, the complete variable domain reads DVKVTQSSRYLVKRTGEKVFLECVQDMDHENMFWYRQDPGLGLRLIYFSYDVKMKEKGDIPEGYSVSREKKERFSLILESASTNQTSMYLCASIEGITGELFFGEGSRLTVL.

In its sample, this clonotype was seen a few times. This chain links TRBV2 with TRBJ2-5; D might be TRBD1 (7 bases). Germline V gives CDR1 SNHLY, CDR2 FYNNEI. The length of the CDR3 is 14 residues. V was clipped by 4 bases and J by 4 bases, with 13 bases between them. The DNA of the CDR3 is TGTGCCAGCAGTGCATCAGGGGGAGGAGAGACCCAGTACTTC. Translating it yields CASSASGGGETQYF.

The J gene is TRBJ2-5, the V gene TRBV6-5; D is ambiguous. CDR3 length: 13 amino acids. The germline CDR1 and CDR2 sequences are MNHEY and SVGAGI. Trimming removed 0 bases from V and 3 bases from J, with 5 bases in between. The CDR3 sequence is CASSYSGKETQYF. The CDR3 DNA follows: TGTGCCAGCAGTTACTCGGGGAAAGAGACCCAGTACTTC.

The CDR3 loop is CSAPPGLAHNEQFF. The CDR3, as DNA: TGCAGTGCCCCACCGGGACTAGCCCACAATGAGCAGTTCTTC. This chain uses TRBV20-1 with TRBJ2-1; TRBD2 matches 9 bases. The CDR3 extends over 14 amino acids. Germline CDR1 and CDR2: DFQATT and SNEGSKA (reference sequence). The J segment lost 5 bases and the V segment lost 6 bases, leaving 8 bases of the junction unmatched.

A few counts support this clonotype. The V and J genes are TRBV10-2 and TRBJ1-1; weak D call: TRBD1 (6 bases). The CDR3 has 14 residues. The V and J ends lost 7 bases and 5 bases respectively, with 17 bases between them. The germline gives CDR1 WSHSY, CDR2 SAAADI. The CDR3, as DNA: TGCGCCAGCACTCAAAGGGGGGCTGGGACTGAAGCTTTCTTT. Protein: CASTQRGAGTEAFF.

The chain is built from TRBV20-1 and TRBJ1-6; no clear D gene. Trimming shortened V by 3 bases and J by 7 bases, and 7 bases separated the two germline ends. The germline V gene has CDR1 DFQATT and CDR2 SNEGSKA (reference sequence). This CDR3 is 12 amino acids long. The CDR3 protein is CSARVGNSPLHF. As DNA, the CDR3 is TGCAGTGCTAGGGTGGGAAATTCACCCCTCCACTTT.

CDR3 protein: CASSLERENRDEQFF. CDR3 in DNA: TGTGCCAGCAGTTTAGAGCGGGAGAACAGGGATGAGCAGTTCTTC. J is TRBJ2-1 and V is TRBV28, with TRBD2 matching 8 bases. This CDR3 comprises 15 residues. J lost 8 bases, V lost 2 bases, and 8 bases had no gene match. Germline V gene lookup returns CDR1 MDHEN and CDR2 SYDVKM. Complete variable domain (other parts from reference TRBV28 and TRBJ2-1): DVKVTQSSRYLVKRTGEKVFLECVQDMDHENMFWYRQDPGLGLRLIYFSYDVKMKEKGDIPEGYSVSREKKERFSLILESASTNQTSMYLCASSLERENRDEQFFGPGTRLTVL.

The CDR3 protein is CSVEPGDEAFF. The CDR3 DNA is TGCAGCGTTGAACCCGGGGACGAAGCTTTCTTT. The chain is built from TRBV29-1 and TRBJ1-1, with D tentatively TRBD1 (5 bases). This CDR3 comprises 11 residues. The germline V and J ends were trimmed by 2 bases and 8 bases, with 9 bases remaining between them. Looked up from germline, CDR1 is SQVTM and CDR2 is ANQGSEA.

This clonotype occurred a few times. The chain employs TRBV7-9 and TRBJ1-2; possible D gene TRBD1, 6 bases. In germline, CDR1 is SEHNR, CDR2 FQNEAQ (reference sequence). With 4 bases removed from V and 0 bases from J, the gap between germline ends came to 12 bases. The CDR3 has 15 residues. The CDR3 reads CASSSQGDTNYGYTF. For the CDR3, the DNA is TGTGCCAGCAGCTCACAGGGAGATACTAACTATGGCTACACCTTC.

This chain connects TRBV18 to TRBJ2-5, with TRBD1 as a possible D gene (6 bases). From germline, CDR1 is KGHSH and CDR2 LQKENI. The V gene lost 3 bases and the J gene lost 2 bases, with 10 bases spanning the gap. CDR3 size: 14 residues. The CDR3 region has the DNA TGTGCCAGCTCACCCGACAGGAATCAAGAGACCCAGTACTTC. This encodes CASSPDRNQETQYF. Filled out from reference TRBV18 and TRBJ2-5, the complete variable domain reads NAGVMQNPRHLVRRRGQEARLRCSPMKGHSHVYWYRQLPEEGLKFMVYLQKENIIDESGMPKERFSAEFPKEGPSILRIQQVVRGDSAAYFCASSPDRNQETQYFGPGTRLLVL.

V and J are TRBV5-5 and TRBJ2-3; D unresolved. The CDR3 contains 11 residues. Trimming stripped 7 bases from V and 2 bases from J, with 5 bases between. From germline, CDR1 is SGHKS and CDR2 YYEKEE (reference sequence). For the CDR3, the DNA is TGTGCCAGCTATTACACAGATACGCAGTATTTT. This encodes CASYYTDTQYF. The whole variable domain, remainder taken from reference TRBV5-5 and TRBJ2-3, is DAGVTQSPTHLIKTRGQQVTLRCSPISGHKSVSWYQQVLGQGPQFIFQYYEKEERGRGNFPDRFSARQFPNYSSELNVNALLLGDSALYLCASYYTDTQYFGPGTRLTVL.

This clonotype has just a few counts. The genes are TRBV2 and TRBJ2-7; possibly TRBD1 or TRBD2 for D (5 bases each). V was pared by 4 bases and J by 4 bases, with 17 bases between. Germline V gene data show CDR1 as SNHLY and CDR2 as FYNNEI. The CDR3 consists of 15 residues. The CDR3 reads CASSGGGRTLYEQYF. The CDR3 coding sequence is TGTGCCAGCAGTGGGGGCGGCAGGACTCTATACGAGCAGTACTTC.

This clonotype was detected only a few times. This chain links TRBV29-1 with TRBJ2-5; 10 nucleotides agree with TRBD2. After removal of 8 bases from V and 4 bases from J, the junction contained 7 bases not matched to a gene. Germline CDR1 is SQVTM and CDR2 is ANQGSEA. The CDR3 is made up of 13 amino acids. CDR3 region: CSSIAGGGETQYF. The CDR3 DNA reads TGCAGCTCGATAGCGGGAGGAGGAGAGACCCAGTACTTC.

There are a few counts of this clonotype. This chain connects TRBV2 to TRBJ2-2; D uncertain. Germline values: CDR1 SNHLY, CDR2 FYNNEI. This CDR3 comprises 14 residues. The V and J ends lost 2 bases and 1 base respectively, with 5 bases between them. The CDR3 here is CASSEWLNTGELFF. As DNA, the CDR3 is TGTGCCAGCAGTGAATGGCTGAACACCGGGGAGCTGTTTTTT.

This clonotype was seen ten or more times. This chain links TRBV2 with TRBJ2-5; TRBD1 or TRBD2 may be the D gene (5 bases each). V gave up 5 bases and J gave up 7 bases, with 14 bases separating them. Per the germline V gene, CDR1 is SNHLY and CDR2 is FYNNEI. CDR3 length: 13 amino acids. The CDR3 DNA sequence: TGTGCCAGCAGTCGGGACGGAAGACGGACCCAGTACTTC. This sequence encodes CASSRDGRRTQYF.

The CDR3 coding sequence is TGTGCCAGCAGATTGGGGGGACTAAATTCACCCCTCCACTTT. Translation: CASRLGGLNSPLHF. The chain is built from TRBV28 and TRBJ1-6; D may be TRBD1 (5 bases). The CDR3 consists of 14 residues. From germline, CDR1 is MDHEN and CDR2 SYDVKM. Trimming cost V 6 bases and J 7 bases, with 13 bases left between them.

This clonotype was observed a few times. V is TRBV20-1 and J is TRBJ2-2; 11 nucleotides align to TRBD2. The CDR3 consists of 16 residues. Germline trimming cut 2 bases from V and 3 bases from J; bases unmatched to any gene: 5. Germline lookup yields CDR1 DFQATT and CDR2 SNEGSKA (reference sequence). The CDR3 nucleotides read TGCAGTGCTAGATTTAGCGGGAGGGCGTACACCGGGGAGCTGTTTTTT. Its translation: CSARFSGRAYTGELFF.

The chain recombines TRBV20-1 with TRBJ2-3; D unresolved. Trimming removed 6 bases from V and 6 bases from J, with 7 bases in between. The CDR3 has 10 amino acids. Germline values: CDR1 DFQATT, CDR2 SNEGSKA (reference sequence). The CDR3 loop reads CSAVQDTQYF. Written as DNA, the CDR3 is TGCAGTGCGGTCCAGGATACGCAGTATTTT.

The chain is built from TRBV5-6 and TRBJ2-2; D unclear. This CDR3 contains 16 residues. Germline CDR1 and CDR2: SGHDT and YYEEEE. Trimming cost V 5 bases and J 5 bases, with 19 bases left between them. As DNA, the CDR3 is TGTGCCAGCAGACATACAGAGTCCGGACCTACCGGGGAGCTGTTTTTT. This codes for CASRHTESGPTGELFF. Combining the CDR3 with reference TRBV5-6 and TRBJ2-2 gives the whole variable domain DAGVTQSPTHLIKTRGQQVTLRCSPKSGHDTVSWYQQALGQGPQFIFQYYEEEERQRGNFPDRFSGHQFPNYSSELNVNALLLGDSALYLCASRHTESGPTGELFFGEGSRLTVL.

The chain links TRBV3-1 to TRBJ2-7; unclear D gene. Germline V CDR1 and CDR2: LGHDT, YNNKEL (reference sequence). The CDR3 extends over 14 amino acids. With 1 base removed from V and 2 bases from J, the gap between germline ends came to 9 bases. The CDR3 DNA is TGTGCCAGCAGCCAAGGAAGCCTAACCTACGAGCAGTACTTC. This codes for CASSQGSLTYEQYF.